This T cell receptor (beta chain) was captured in a study of response to subunit inactivated influenza vaccine. Whole-study findings and limits: The authors suggested that every seasonal influenza vaccination recruits few new T cells.

TCRdb reanalysed the RT-PCR reads using MiXCR and keeps one entry per CDR3 protein. The sample carries roughly 570,000 distinct CDR3 sequences, approximately 12% recorded once. Remarks on this clonotype: Its antigen remains unknown.

CDR1 is KGHDR, CDR2 SFDVKD, per germline. This CDR3 contains 22 residues. Trimming took 9 bases from V and 0 from J; bases not matched to a gene: 26. The chain is built from TRBV24-1 and TRBJ2-1, with TRBD2 matching over 9 bases. This specimen was PBMCs from blood, taken about 40 days after vaccination. This TCR was sampled from a man over 45 who received an inactivated influenza vaccine. CDR3 coding DNA: TGTGCCACCTGTTATCCCCGGGGTATAGCGGGGGCCCGAAGGAGCTCCTACAATGAGCAGTTCTTC. Translation: CATCYPRGIAGARRSSYNEQFF.